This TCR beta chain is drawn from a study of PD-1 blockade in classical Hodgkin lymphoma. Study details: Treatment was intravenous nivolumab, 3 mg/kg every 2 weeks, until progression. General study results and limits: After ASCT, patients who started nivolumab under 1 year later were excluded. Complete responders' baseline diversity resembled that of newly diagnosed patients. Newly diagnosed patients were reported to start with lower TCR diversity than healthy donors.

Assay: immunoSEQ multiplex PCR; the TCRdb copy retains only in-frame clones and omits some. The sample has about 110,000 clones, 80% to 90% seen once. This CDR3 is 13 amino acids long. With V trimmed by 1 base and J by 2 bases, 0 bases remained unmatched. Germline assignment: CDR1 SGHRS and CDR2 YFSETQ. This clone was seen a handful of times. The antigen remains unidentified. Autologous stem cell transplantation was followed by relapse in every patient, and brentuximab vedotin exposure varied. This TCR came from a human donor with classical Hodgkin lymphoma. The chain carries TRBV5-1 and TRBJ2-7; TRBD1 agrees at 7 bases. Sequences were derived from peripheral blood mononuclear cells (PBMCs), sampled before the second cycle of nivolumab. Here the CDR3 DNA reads TGCGCCAGCAGCTTGACAGGGGCCTACGAGCAGTACTTC. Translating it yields CASSLTGAYEQYF.